One and the same sample provided the 2 T cell receptor beta chains below, sequenced in a study of T-cell reconstitution after alpha-beta-depleted transplantation in children. Unique molecular identifiers tagged the TCRbeta library. TCRdb redid the calling of the PCR reads with MiXCR, one entry per CDR3 protein. The data show 84,000 or so distinct CDR3 sequences, roughly a sixth seen once. The source was PBMCs, mostly from graft donor cells, collected 180 days after TCRalphabeta/CD19-depleted stem cell transplant. These receptors were taken from a male patient under 10 years old who had a stem cell transplant for acute lymphoblastic leukemia, so the T cells may come from the graft donor.

This clonotype was counted a few times. The chain combines TRBV12-3 or TRBV12-4 with TRBJ1-6; D uncertain. Deletions cut 6 bases from V and 7 bases from J, with 16 bases between. The CDR3 has 15 residues. In DNA, the CDR3 is TGTGCCAGCAGCTCTGACTCCGCGGGGAATTCACCCCTCCACTTT. Protein product: CASSSDSAGNSPLHF.

There are a few counts of this clonotype. The chain employs TRBV20-1 and TRBJ1-5; TRBD1 might be the D (5 bases). Germline V CDR1 and CDR2: DFQATT, SNEGSKA (reference sequence). The CDR3 consists of 15 residues. The V and J ends lost 6 bases and 5 bases respectively, with 20 bases between them. The CDR3 is CSAVRQLMDYQPQHF. The CDR3 bases are TGCAGTGCCGTGAGACAGCTGATGGATTATCAGCCCCAGCATTTT.